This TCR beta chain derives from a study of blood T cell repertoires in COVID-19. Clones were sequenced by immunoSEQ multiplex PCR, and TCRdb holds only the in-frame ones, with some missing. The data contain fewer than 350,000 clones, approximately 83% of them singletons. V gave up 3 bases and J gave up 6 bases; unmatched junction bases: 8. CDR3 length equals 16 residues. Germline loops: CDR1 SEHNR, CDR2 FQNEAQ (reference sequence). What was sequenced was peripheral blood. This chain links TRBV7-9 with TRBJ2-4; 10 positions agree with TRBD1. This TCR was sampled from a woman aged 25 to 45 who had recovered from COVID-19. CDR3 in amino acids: CASSLRDRGKGNIQYF. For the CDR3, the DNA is TGTGCCAGCAGCTTGAGGGACAGGGGAAAAGGAAACATTCAGTACTTC.